The 2 T cell receptor beta chains below were found in one sample sequenced in a study of T cells in tuberculosis. Stated time point: new active TB diagnosis, blood taken before or within 7 days of starting treatment. Profiled with immunoSEQ multiplex PCR; TCRdb holds only in-frame clones, not every one. The sample has under 45,000 clones; approximately 89% are singletons. Sequenced material: PBMCs, taken at tuberculosis diagnosis. The source of these receptors is an adult with tuberculosis.

This clone was picked up one time. The chain is built from TRBV30 and TRBJ2-1, with TRBD1 matching over 10 bases. The CDR3 totals 13 residues. Germline CDR1 and CDR2: GTSNPN and SVGIG (reference sequence). V was clipped by 5 bases and J by 9 bases; unmatched bases: 7. For the CDR3, the DNA is TGTGCCTGGGCAGGACAGGGGGTTGGTGAGCAGTTCTTC. Protein: CAWAGQGVGEQFF.

The chain joins TRBV2 to TRBJ1-1, with TRBD1 as a possible D gene (5 bases). The CDR3 spans 14 residues. V lost 10 bases to trimming and J lost 4 bases, with 19 bases between them. Germline CDR1 is SNHLY and CDR2 is FYNNEI. CDR3 nucleotides: TGTGCCACTACAGTAAGGGGTTTCGGCACTGAAGCTTTCTTT. Protein: CATTVRGFGTEAFF.